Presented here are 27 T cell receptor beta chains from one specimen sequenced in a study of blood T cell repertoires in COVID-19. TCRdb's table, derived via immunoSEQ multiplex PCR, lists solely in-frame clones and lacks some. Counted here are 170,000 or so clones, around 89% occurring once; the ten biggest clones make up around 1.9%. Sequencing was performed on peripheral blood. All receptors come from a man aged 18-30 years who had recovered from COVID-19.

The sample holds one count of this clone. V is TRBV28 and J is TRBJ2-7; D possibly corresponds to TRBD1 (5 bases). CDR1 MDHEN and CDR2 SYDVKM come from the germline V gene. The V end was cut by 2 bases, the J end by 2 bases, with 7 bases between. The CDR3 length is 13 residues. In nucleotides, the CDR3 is TGTGCCAGCAGTTTAGGGGCTCCCTACGAGCAGTACTTC. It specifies CASSLGAPYEQYF.

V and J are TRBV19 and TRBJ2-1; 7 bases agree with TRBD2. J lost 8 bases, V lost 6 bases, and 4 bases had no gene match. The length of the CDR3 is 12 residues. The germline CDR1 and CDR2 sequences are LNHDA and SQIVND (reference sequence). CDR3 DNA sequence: TGTGCCAGTAGCGTTAGCGGGCATGAGCAGTTCTTC. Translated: CASSVSGHEQFF.

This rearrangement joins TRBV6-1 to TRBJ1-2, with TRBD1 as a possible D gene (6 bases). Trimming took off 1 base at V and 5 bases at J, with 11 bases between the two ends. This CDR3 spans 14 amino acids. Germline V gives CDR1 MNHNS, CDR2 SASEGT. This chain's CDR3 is CASSEDRDPYGYTF. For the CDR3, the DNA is TGTGCCAGCAGTGAAGACAGGGATCCTTATGGCTACACCTTC.

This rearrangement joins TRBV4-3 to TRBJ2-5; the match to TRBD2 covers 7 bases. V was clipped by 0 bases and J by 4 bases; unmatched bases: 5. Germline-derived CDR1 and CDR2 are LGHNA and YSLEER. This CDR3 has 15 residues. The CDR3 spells CASSQEIWGGETQYF. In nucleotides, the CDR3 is TGCGCCAGCAGCCAAGAGATCTGGGGGGGAGAGACCCAGTACTTC.

CDR3 in DNA: TGTGCCACCAGTGATTCGGGGGGGAGCACTGAAGCTTTCTTT. As protein: CATSDSGGSTEAFF. The chain has TRBV24-1 and TRBJ1-1; perhaps TRBD1 as D (5 bases). The V gene's germline CDR1 is KGHDR and CDR2 SFDVKD. Trimming pared 2 bases from V and 4 bases from J, leaving 10 bases between. This CDR3 has 14 amino acids.

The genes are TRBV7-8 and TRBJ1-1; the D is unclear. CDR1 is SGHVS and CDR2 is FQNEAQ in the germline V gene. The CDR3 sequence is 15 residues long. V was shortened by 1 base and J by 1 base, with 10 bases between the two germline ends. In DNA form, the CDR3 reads TGTGCCAGCAGCTTAGAGACATCTGCGAACACTGAAGCTTTCTTT. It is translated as CASSLETSANTEAFF.

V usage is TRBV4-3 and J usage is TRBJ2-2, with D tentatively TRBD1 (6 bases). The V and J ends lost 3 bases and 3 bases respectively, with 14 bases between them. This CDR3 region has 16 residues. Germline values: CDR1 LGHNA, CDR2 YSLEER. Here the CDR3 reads CASSQFVGADTGELFF. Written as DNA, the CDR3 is TGCGCCAGCAGCCAGTTCGTGGGGGCAGACACCGGGGAGCTGTTTTTT.

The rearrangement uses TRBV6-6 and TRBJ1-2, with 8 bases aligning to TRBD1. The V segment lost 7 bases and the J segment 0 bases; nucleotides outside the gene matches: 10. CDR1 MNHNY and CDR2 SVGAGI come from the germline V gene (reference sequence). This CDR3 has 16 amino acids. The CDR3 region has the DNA TGTGCCAGCACAACGAGCGACAGGGGAGCTAACTATGGCTACACCTTC. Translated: CASTTSDRGANYGYTF.

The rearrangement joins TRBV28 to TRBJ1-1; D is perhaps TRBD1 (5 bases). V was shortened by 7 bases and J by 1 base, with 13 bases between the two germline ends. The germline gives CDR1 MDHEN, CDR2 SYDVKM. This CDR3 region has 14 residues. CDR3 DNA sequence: TGTGCCAGCATCCTGGGGCAACCGAACACTGAAGCTTTCTTT. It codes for CASILGQPNTEAFF.

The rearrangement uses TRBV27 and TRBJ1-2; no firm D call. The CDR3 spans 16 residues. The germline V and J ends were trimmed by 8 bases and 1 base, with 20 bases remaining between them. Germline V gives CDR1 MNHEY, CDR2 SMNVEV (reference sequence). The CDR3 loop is CASATIPGLDNYGYTF. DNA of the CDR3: TGTGCCAGCGCCACCATTCCGGGTCTCGATAACTATGGCTACACCTTC.

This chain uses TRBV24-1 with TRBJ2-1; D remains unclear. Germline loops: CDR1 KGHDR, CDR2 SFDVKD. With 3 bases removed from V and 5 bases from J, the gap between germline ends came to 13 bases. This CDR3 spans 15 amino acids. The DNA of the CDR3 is TGTGCCACCAGTGATCCAGGTTCATCAAACAATGAGCAGTTCTTC. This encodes CATSDPGSSNNEQFF.

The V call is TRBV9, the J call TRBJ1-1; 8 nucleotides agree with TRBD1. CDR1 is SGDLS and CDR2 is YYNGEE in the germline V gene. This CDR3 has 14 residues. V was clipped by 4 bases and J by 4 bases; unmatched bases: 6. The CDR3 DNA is TGTGCCAGCAGCACCTCAGGGGGCACCACTGAAGCTTTCTTT. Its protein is CASSTSGGTTEAFF.

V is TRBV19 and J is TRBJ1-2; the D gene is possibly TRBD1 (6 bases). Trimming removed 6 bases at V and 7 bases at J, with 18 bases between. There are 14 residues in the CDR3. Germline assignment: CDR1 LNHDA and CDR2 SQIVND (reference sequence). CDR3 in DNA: TGTGCCAGTAGGTCCCTCGGACAGCTCTCTGGCTACACCTTC. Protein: CASRSLGQLSGYTF.

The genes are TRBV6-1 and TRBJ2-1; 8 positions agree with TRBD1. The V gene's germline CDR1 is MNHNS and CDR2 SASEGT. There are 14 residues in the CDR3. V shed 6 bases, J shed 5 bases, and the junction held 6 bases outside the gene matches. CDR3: CASSLGQGNNEQFF. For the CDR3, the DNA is TGTGCCAGCAGCCTTGGACAGGGTAACAATGAGCAGTTCTTC.

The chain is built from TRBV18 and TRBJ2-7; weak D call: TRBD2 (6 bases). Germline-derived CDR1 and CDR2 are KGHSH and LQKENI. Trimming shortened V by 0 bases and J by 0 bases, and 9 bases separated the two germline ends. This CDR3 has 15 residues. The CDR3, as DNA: TGTGCCAGCTCACCACCGGCTAGCGCCTCCTACGAGCAGTACTTC. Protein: CASSPPASASYEQYF.

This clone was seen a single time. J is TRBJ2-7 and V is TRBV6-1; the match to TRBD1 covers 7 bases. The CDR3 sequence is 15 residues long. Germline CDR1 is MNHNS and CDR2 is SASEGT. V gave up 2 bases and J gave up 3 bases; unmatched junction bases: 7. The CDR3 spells CASSERDRISYEQYF. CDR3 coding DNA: TGTGCCAGCAGTGAACGGGACAGAATCAGCTACGAGCAGTACTTC.

The CDR3 spells CASSVSWTSGTEQYF. As DNA, the CDR3 is TGTGCCAGCAGTGTGTCGTGGACTAGCGGGACCGAGCAGTACTTC. The chain links TRBV2 to TRBJ2-7, with TRBD2 identical over 12 bases. The CDR3 runs 15 residues. From germline, CDR1 is SNHLY and CDR2 FYNNEI. V lost 4 bases to trimming and J lost 6 bases; unmatched junction nucleotides: 7. Full variable domain (missing parts from reference TRBV2 and TRBJ2-7): EPEVTQTPSHQVTQMGQEVILRCVPISNHLYFYWYRQILGQKVEFLVSFYNNEISEKSEIFDDQFSVERPDGSNFTLKIRSTKLEDSAMYFCASSVSWTSGTEQYFGPGTRLTVT.

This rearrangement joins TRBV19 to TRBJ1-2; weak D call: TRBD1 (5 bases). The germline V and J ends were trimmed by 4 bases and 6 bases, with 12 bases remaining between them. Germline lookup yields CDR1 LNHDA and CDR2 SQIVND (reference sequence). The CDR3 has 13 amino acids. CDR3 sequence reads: CASSSRAGDGYTF. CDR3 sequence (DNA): TGTGCCAGTAGTAGCAGGGCTGGGGATGGCTACACCTTC.

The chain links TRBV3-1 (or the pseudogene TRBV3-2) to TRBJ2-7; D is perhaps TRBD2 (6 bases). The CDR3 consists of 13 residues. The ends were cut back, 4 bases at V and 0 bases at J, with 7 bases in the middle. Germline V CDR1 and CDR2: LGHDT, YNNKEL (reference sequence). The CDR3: CASSRGTSYEQYF. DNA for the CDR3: TGTGCCAGCAGCCGCGGGACCTCCTACGAGCAGTACTTC.

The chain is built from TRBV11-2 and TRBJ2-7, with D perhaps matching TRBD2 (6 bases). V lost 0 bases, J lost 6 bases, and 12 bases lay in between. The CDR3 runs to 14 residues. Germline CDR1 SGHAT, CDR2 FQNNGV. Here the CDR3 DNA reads TGTGCCAGCAGCTTAGATGGGGGGTTCCGCGAGCAGTACTTC. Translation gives CASSLDGGFREQYF.

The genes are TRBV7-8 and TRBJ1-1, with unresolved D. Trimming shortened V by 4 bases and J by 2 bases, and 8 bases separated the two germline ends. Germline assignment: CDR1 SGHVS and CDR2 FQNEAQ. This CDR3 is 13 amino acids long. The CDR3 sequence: CASSSQSNTEAFF. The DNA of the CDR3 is TGTGCCAGCAGCTCACAGAGCAACACTGAAGCTTTCTTT.

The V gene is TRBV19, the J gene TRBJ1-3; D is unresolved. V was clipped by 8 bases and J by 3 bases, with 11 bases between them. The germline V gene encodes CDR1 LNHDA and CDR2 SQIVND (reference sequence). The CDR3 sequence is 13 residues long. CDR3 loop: CASGAAGGNTIYF. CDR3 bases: TGTGCCAGTGGCGCGGCGGGTGGAAACACCATATATTTT.

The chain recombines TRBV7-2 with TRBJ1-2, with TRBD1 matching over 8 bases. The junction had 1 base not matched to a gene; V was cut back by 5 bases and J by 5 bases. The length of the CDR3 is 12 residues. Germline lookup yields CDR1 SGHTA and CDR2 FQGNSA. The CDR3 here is CASSRTGYGYTF. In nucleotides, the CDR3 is TGTGCCAGCAGCCGGACAGGGTATGGCTACACCTTC. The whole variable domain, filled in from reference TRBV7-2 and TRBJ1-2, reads GAGVSQSPSNKVTEKGKDVELRCDPISGHTALYWYRQSLGQGLEFLIYFQGNSAPDKSGLPSDRFSAERTGGSVSTLTIQRTQQEDSAVYLCASSRTGYGYTFGSGTRLTVV.

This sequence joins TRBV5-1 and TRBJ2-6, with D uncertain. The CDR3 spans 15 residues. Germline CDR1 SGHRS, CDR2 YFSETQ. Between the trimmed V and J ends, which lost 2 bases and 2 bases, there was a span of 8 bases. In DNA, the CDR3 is TGCGCCAGCAGCTTCGAAAACACTGGGGCCAACGTCCTGACTTTC. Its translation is CASSFENTGANVLTF.

The CDR3 coding sequence is TGCAGTGCTAGTGGGCAACATCCAGGACAGGAGAACTATGGCTACACCTTC. As protein: CSASGQHPGQENYGYTF. The chain carries TRBV20-1 and TRBJ1-2, with 7 bases matching TRBD1. The CDR3 runs to 17 residues. V was pared by 3 bases and J by 2 bases, with 15 bases of the junction left unmatched. Germline V gene data show CDR1 as DFQATT and CDR2 as SNEGSKA (reference sequence).

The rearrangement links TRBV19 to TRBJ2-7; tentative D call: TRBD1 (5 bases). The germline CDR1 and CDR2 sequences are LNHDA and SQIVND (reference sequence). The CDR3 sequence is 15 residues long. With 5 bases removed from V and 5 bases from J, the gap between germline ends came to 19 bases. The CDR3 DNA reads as TGTGCCAGTAGTCCTCTACCTCAGGGTGACCACGAGCAGTACTTC. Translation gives CASSPLPQGDHEQYF.

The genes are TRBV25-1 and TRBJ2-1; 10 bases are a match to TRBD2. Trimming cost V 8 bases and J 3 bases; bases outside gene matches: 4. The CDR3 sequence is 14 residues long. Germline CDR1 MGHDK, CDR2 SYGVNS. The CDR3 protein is CASSGLAVYNEQFF. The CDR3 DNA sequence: TGTGCCAGCTCCGGACTAGCGGTCTACAATGAGCAGTTCTTC.